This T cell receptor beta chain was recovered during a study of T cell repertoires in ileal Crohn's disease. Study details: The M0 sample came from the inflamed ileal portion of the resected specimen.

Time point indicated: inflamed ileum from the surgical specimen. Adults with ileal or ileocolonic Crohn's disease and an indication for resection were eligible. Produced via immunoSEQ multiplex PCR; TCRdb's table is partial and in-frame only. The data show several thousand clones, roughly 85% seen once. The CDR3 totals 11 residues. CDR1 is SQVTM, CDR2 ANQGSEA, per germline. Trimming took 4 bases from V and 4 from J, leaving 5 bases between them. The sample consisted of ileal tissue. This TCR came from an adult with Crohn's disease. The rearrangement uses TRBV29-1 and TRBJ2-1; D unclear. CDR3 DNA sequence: TGCAGCGTTGGTCGGTACAATGAGCAGTTCTTC. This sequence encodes CSVGRYNEQFF.